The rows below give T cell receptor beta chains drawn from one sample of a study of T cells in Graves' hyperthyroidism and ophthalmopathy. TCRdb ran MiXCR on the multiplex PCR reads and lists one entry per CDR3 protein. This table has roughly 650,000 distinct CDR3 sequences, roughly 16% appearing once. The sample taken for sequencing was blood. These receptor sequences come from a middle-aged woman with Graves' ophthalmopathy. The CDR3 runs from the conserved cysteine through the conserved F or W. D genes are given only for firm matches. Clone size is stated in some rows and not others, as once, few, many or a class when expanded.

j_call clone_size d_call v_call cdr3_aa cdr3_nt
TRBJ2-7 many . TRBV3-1 CASSQDLTYEQYF TGTGCCAGCAGCCAAGATCTTACTTACGAGCAGTACTTC
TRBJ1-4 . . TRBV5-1 CASSPGASLNEKLFF TGCGCCAGCAGCCCGGGCGCCAGCCTGAATGAAAAACTGTTTTTT
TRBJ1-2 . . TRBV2 CASSEVSEGGYTF TGTGCCAGCAGTGAAGTCAGCGAAGGGGGCTACACCTTC
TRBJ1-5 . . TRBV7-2 CASSPGVGGFQPQHF TGTGCCAGCAGCCCCGGGGTCGGGGGTTTTCAGCCCCAGCATTTT
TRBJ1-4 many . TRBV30 CAWSRGENEKLFF TGTGCCTGGAGTAGGGGCGAAAATGAAAAACTGTTTTTT
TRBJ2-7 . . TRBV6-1 CASSTAGRGSYEQYF TGTGCCAGCAGTACCGCCGGCCGGGGCTCCTACGAGCAGTACTTC
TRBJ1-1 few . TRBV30 CAWTLAGTPNTEAFF TGTGCCTGGACCTTAGCCGGGACACCGAACACTGAAGCTTTCTTT
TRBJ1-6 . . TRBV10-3 CAAGGEPRPLHF TGTGCCGCCGGGGGCGAACCGAGACCCCTCCACTTT
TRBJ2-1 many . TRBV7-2 CASSLVKVGSNEQFF TGTGCCAGCAGCTTAGTAAAGGTCGGTTCCAATGAGCAGTTCTTC
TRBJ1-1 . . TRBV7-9 CASLQLQGGNTEAFF TGTGCCAGCCTCCAACTTCAGGGAGGGAACACTGAAGCTTTCTTT
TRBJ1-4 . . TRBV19 CASSIGKTNEKLFF TGTGCCAGTAGTATCGGAAAAACTAATGAAAAACTGTTTTTT
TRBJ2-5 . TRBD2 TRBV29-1 CSVQSGRETQYF TGCAGCGTTCAGAGCGGGAGGGAGACCCAGTACTTC
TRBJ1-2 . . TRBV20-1 CSAPSAGAGGYGYTF TGCAGTGCCCCCTCTGCGGGCGCGGGGGGGTATGGCTACACCTTC
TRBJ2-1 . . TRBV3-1 CASSQASEQFF TGTGCCAGCAGCCAAGCTTCTGAGCAGTTCTTC
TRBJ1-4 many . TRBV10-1 CASSPSGDEKLFF TGCGCCAGCAGTCCCTCGGGCGATGAAAAACTGTTTTTT
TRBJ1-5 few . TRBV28 CASRDRIRPQHF TGTGCCAGCAGGGACCGCATTCGGCCCCAGCATTTT
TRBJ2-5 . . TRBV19 CASAVGGAGETQYF TGTGCCAGCGCTGTTGGGGGCGCGGGGGAGACCCAGTACTTC
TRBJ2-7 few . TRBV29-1 CSVVGTGGAYEQYF TGCAGCGTTGTTGGGACGGGGGGCGCCTACGAGCAGTACTTC
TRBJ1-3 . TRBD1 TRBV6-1 CASSVDRAPGNTIYF TGTGCCAGCAGTGTGGACAGGGCGCCTGGAAACACCATATATTTT
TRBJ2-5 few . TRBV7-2 CASSLVTGRGETQYF TGTGCCAGCAGCTTAGTAACTGGGAGAGGGGAGACCCAGTACTTC
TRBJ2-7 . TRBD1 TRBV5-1 CASSPKQGASSYEQYF TGCGCCAGCAGCCCTAAACAGGGGGCAAGTAGCTACGAGCAGTACTTC
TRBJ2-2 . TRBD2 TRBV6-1 CASSRLAQGGELFF TGTGCCAGCAGCCGACTAGCGCAGGGCGGGGAGCTGTTTTTT
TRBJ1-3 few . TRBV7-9 CASSLAFGGSGNTIYF TGTGCCAGCAGCTTAGCTTTCGGTGGCTCTGGAAACACCATATATTTT
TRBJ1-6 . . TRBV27 CASSLRGYGTVDSPLHF TGTGCCAGCAGTTTACGGGGCTACGGGACTGTTGATTCACCCCTCCACTTT
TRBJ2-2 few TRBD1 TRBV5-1 CASSYYRGSRPGELFF TGCGCCAGCAGCTATTACAGGGGAAGTCGGCCCGGGGAGCTGTTTTTT
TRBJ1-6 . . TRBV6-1 CATRRPFSSYNSPLHF TGTGCCACACGTCGGCCCTTCAGCTCCTATAATTCACCCCTCCACTTT
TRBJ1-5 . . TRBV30 CAWSAGKSYQPQHF TGTGCCTGGAGTGCGGGCAAATCTTATCAGCCCCAGCATTTT
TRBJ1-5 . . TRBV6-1 CASSRDLQGYSNQPQHF TGTGCCAGCAGCCGAGATCTTCAGGGCTATAGCAATCAGCCCCAGCATTTT
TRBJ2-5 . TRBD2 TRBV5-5 CASSLSSGGVWETQYF TGTGCCAGCAGCTTGAGTAGCGGGGGGGTTTGGGAGACCCAGTACTTC
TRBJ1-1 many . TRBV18 CASSPQGTEAFF TGTGCCAGCTCACCACAGGGAACCGAAGCTTTCTTT
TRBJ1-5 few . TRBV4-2 CASSLTLGQPSNQPQHF TGTGCCAGCAGCCTCACACTAGGACAGCCTAGCAATCAGCCCCAGCATTTT
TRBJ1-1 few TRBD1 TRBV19 CASETGGAANTEAFF TGTGCCAGCGAGACAGGGGGCGCCGCCAACACTGAAGCTTTCTTT
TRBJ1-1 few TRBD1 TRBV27 CASSLFQGDGTEAFF TGTGCCAGCAGTTTGTTTCAGGGGGACGGCACTGAAGCTTTCTTT
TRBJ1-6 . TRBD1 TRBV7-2 CASSPYRTGINSPLHF TGTGCCAGCAGCCCGTACCGGACAGGGATCAATTCACCCCTCCACTTT
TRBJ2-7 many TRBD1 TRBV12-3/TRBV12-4 CASSQQGAPTIPYEQYF TGTGCCAGCAGCCAACAGGGGGCTCCGACTATCCCCTACGAGCAGTACTTC
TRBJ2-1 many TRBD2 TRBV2 CASSLTGLAGPNEQFF TGTGCCAGCAGTTTGACTGGACTAGCGGGTCCCAATGAGCAGTTCTTC
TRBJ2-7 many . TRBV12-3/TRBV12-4 CASTREEPYEQYF TGTGCCAGCACTCGAGAAGAGCCGTACGAGCAGTACTTC
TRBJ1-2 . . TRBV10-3 CAIELTGVNYGYTF TGTGCCATCGAATTAACAGGAGTCAACTATGGCTACACCTTC
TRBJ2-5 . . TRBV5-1 CASTRISLEETQYF TGCGCCAGCACCCGCATAAGTTTAGAAGAGACCCAGTACTTC
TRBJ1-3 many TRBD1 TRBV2 CASRGTGGNTIYF TGTGCCAGCAGGGGGACAGGTGGAAACACCATATATTTT
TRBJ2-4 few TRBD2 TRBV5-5 CASSLARTRSNIQYF TGTGCCAGCAGCTTGGCGAGGACTAGAAGCAACATTCAGTACTTC
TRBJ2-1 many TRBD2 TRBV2 CASSDAGGLTDEQFF TGTGCCAGCAGTGATGCGGGAGGCCTTACCGATGAGCAGTTCTTC
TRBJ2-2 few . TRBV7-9 CASSLAIRTGELFF TGTGCCAGCAGCTTAGCGATCCGAACCGGGGAGCTGTTTTTT
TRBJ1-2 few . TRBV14 CASSLYRNGYGYTF TGTGCCAGCAGCTTATACAGGAATGGCTATGGCTACACCTTC
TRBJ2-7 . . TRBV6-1 CASSGGRAQGEQYF TGTGCCAGCAGTGGGGGACGGGCCCAGGGCGAGCAGTACTTC
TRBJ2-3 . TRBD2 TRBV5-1 CASSWETSGRGASSTDTQYF TGCGCCAGCAGCTGGGAGACTAGCGGGAGAGGGGCCTCTAGCACAGATACGCAGTATTTT
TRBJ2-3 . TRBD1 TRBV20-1 CSARTGFLVDTQYF TGCAGTGCTAGGACAGGGTTCCTAGTAGATACGCAGTATTTT
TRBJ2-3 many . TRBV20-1 CSARDPRASRRTDTQYF TGCAGTGCTAGAGATCCCCGAGCTAGCAGACGCACAGATACGCAGTATTTT